This TCR beta chain was recovered during a study of blood T cell repertoires in COVID-19. Study in general: Samples representing acute and convalescent COVID-19 were sourced from the United States, Italy and Spain. PBMCs, B-cell-depleted T cells, or T cells were the source of the cDNA or gDNA that made up the material.

The protocol was immunoSEQ multiplex PCR, while the TCRdb copy is restricted to in-frame clones and leaves out a portion. Altogether 340,000 or so clones are present, around 83% being singletons, with the ten largest covering 3%. This clone was seen a handful of times. The length of the CDR3 is 15 residues. Looked up from germline, CDR1 is SGHNT and CDR2 is YYREEE (reference sequence). With 2 bases removed from V and 1 base from J, the gap between germline ends came to 11 bases. The TCR was taken from a man aged 25 to 45 with active or convalescent COVID-19. What was sequenced was peripheral blood. This chain links TRBV5-4 with TRBJ2-3, with a weak D call TRBD2 (7 bases). The CDR3 DNA sequence: TGTGCCAGCAGCTTAGGGGGGGGCCGCACAGATACGCAGTATTTT. Amino acid sequence: CASSLGGGRTDTQYF.